This TCR beta chain was documented in a study of metastatic and nonmetastatic thyroid tumors. Study as a whole: Both malignant and benign thyroid patients supplied peripheral blood and tumor or nodule tissue samples, across which the repertoires of these patients were then compared.

This CDR3 contains 15 residues. The junction had 6 bases not matched to a gene; V was cut back by 4 bases and J by 2 bases. CDR1 is SGHAT and CDR2 is FQNNGV in the germline V gene. As originally analysed: The authors used CDR3 differences across clinicopathological groups to build a distant-metastasis classifier for papillary thyroid cancer. TCRdb reprocessed the PCR reads using MiXCR. V and J calls and clone size were set by TCRdb, not the authors. This repertoire shows about 40,000 clones, about 20% found once; its top ten account for roughly an eighth. Comments on this clone: No antigen is known for it.

Among the patients, none had received any treatment before thyroid surgery. Findings and caveats of the study: The reported finding was significantly higher TCR beta diversity in malignant thyroid tumors relative to benign nodules, in blood and tumor.

The sequence was obtained from a female donor with papillary thyroid cancer or a benign thyroid nodule (not recorded which). Some clones in this sample may be carry-over from other donors' samples. Sequencing was carried out using tumor tissue. The chain is built from TRBV11-2 and TRBJ2-3; 7 bases are a match to TRBD2. The CDR3 sequence: CASSSDGGVTDTQYF. In DNA form, the CDR3 reads TGTGCCAGCAGCTCCGATGGGGGGGTCACAGATACGCAGTATTTT.